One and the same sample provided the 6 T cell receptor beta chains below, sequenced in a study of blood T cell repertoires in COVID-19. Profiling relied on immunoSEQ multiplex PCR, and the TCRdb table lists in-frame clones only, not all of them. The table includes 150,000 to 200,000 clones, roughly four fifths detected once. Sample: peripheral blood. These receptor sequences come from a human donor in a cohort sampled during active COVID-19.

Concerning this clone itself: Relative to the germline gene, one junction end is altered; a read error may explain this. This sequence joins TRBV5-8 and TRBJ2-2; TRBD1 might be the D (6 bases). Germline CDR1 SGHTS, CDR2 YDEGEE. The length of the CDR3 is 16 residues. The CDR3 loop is CASNLGTGSNTGELFF. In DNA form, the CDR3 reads TGTGCCAGCAACTTGGGTACAGGGTCAAACACCGGGGAGCTGTTTTTT.

The CDR3 nucleotides are TGTGCCTGGCCCAGGGGCCTTGGCTACACCTTC. Protein sequence: CAWPRGLGYTF. The J gene is TRBJ1-2, the V gene TRBV30; D is perhaps TRBD1 (6 bases). The ends were cut back, 5 bases at V and 7 bases at J, with 11 bases in the middle. Germline lookup yields CDR1 GTSNPN and CDR2 SVGIG (reference sequence). This CDR3 comprises 11 residues.

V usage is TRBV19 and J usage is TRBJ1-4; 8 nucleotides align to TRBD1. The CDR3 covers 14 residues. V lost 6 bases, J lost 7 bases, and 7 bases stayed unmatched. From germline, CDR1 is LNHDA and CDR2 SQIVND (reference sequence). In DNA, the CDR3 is TGTGCCAGTAGAAACACAGGGGGTAGTGAAAAACTGTTTTTT. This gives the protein CASRNTGGSEKLFF.

The CDR3, as DNA: TGTGCCTGGAGTTCCCTCGGGACAGGGTGGACCGGGGAGCTGTTTTTT. As protein: CAWSSLGTGWTGELFF. This sequence joins TRBV30 and TRBJ2-2, with 9 bases lining up with TRBD1. The CDR3 extends over 16 amino acids. After removal of 2 bases from V and 5 bases from J, the junction contained 9 bases not matched to a gene. Germline V gene lookup returns CDR1 GTSNPN and CDR2 SVGIG (reference sequence).

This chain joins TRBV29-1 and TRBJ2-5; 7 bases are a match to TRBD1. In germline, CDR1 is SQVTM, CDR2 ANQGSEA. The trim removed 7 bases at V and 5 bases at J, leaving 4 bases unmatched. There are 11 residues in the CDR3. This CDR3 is CSDLRGETQYF. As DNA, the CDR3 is TGCAGCGACCTCAGGGGGGAGACCCAGTACTTC.

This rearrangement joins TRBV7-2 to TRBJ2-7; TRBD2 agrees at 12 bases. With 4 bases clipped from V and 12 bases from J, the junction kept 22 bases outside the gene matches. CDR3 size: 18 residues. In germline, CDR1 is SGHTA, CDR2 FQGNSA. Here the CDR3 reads CASSSTALTSGGARPWYF. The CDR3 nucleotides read TGTGCCAGCAGCTCGACTGCTTTGACTAGCGGGGGCGCGCGACCTTGGTACTTC.